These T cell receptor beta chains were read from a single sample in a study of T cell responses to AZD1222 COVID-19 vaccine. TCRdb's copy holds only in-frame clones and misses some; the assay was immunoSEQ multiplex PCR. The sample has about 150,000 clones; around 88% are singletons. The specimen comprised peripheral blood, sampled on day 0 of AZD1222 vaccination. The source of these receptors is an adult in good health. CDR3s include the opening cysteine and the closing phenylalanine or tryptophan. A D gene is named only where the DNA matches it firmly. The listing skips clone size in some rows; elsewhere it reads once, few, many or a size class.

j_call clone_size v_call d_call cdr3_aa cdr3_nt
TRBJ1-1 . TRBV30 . CAWSVRAPRPF TGTGCCTGGAGTGTAAGAGCCCCACGGCCTTTT
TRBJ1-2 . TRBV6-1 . CASSEAANYGYTF TGTGCCAGCAGTGAAGCAGCTAACTATGGCTACACCTTC
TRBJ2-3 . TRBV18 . CASSPRLGPSDRTDTQYF TGTGCCAGCTCACCACGCCTCGGGCCCAGCGACCGCACAGATACGCAGTATTTT
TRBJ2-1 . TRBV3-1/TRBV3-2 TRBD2 CASSQNSGSIDEQFF TGTGCCAGCAGCCAAAATAGCGGGAGTATCGATGAGCAGTTCTTC
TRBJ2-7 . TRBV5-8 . CASIGGAGTAYEQYF TGTGCCAGCATTGGGGGGGCGGGTACCGCCTACGAGCAGTACTTC
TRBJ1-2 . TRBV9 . CASSARTGGYTF TGTGCCAGCAGCGCCCGAACGGGTGGCTACACCTTC
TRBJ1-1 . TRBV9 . CASSVGGQLNTEAFF TGTGCCAGCAGCGTAGGAGGACAGCTGAACACTGAAGCTTTCTTT
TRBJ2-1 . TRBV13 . CASSLFLGGGDEQFF TGTGCCAGCAGCTTATTCCTGGGAGGGGGGGATGAGCAGTTCTTC
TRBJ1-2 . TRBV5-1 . CASSLSELNGYTF TGCGCCAGCAGCTTGTCCGAATTGAATGGCTACACCTTC
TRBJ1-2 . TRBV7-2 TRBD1 CAVRGGGNYGYTF TGTGCCGTCCGAGGGGGCGGTAACTATGGCTACACCTTC
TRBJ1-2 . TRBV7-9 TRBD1 CASSLGPGGGYGYTF TGTGCCAGCAGCTTGGGACCAGGGGGTGGGTATGGCTACACCTTC
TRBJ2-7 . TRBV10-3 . CAISESAGTYEQYF TGTGCCATCAGTGAGTCAGCAGGGACCTACGAGCAGTACTTC
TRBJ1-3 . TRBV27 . CASSPHRTASFSGNTIYF TGTGCCAGCAGTCCCCATAGGACAGCCTCTTTCTCTGGAAACACCATATATTTT
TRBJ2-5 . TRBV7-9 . CASSFTQQETQYF TGTGCCAGCAGCTTTACCCAGCAGGAGACCCAGTACTTC
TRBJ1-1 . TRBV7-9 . CASSLVAGGNTEAFF TGTGCCAGCAGCTTAGTGGCGGGGGGGAACACTGAAGCTTTCTTT
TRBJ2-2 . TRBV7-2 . CASSNVQGGGSTGELFF TGTGCCAGCAGCAACGTCCAAGGAGGGGGCAGCACCGGGGAGCTGTTTTTT
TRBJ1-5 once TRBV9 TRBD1 CASSRTGAQPQHF TGTGCCAGCAGCAGAACAGGGGCTCAGCCCCAGCATTTT
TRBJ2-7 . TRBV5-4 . CASSLEDYEQYF TGTGCCAGCAGCTTGGAGGACTACGAGCAGTACTTC
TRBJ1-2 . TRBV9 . CASSVRGRRGQRNGYTF TGTGCCAGCAGCGTACGAGGCCGGAGGGGTCAGAGGAATGGCTACACCTTC
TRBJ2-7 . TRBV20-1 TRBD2 CSVAGAYEQYF TGCAGTGTGGCGGGGGCCTACGAGCAGTACTTC
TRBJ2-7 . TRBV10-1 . CASIPSGLLYEQYF TGCGCCAGCATTCCGAGCGGACTGTTATACGAGCAGTACTTC
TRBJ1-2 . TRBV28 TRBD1 CASRTGGGYTF TGTGCCAGCAGGACAGGGGGAGGCTACACCTTC
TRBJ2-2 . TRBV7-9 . CASSPRDGANTGELFF TGTGCCAGCAGCCCCCGGGACGGCGCGAACACCGGGGAGCTGTTTTTT
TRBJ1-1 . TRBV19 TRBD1 CASLDRTDTEAFF TGTGCCAGTTTGGACAGGACGGACACTGAAGCTTTCTTT
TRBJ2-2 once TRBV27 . CASSQPYLAGELFF TGTGCCAGCAGTCAGCCCTACCTGGCCGGGGAGCTGTTTTTT
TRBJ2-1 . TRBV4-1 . CASSQVPPPFLGNEQFF TGCGCCAGCAGCCAAGTTCCCCCGCCCTTTTTGGGCAATGAGCAGTTCTTC
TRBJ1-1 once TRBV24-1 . CATTGRGGQAFF TGTGCCACCACCGGCCGGGGGGGGCAAGCTTTCTTT
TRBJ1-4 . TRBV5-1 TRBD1 CASSTGQGQKEKLFF TGCGCCAGCAGCACTGGACAGGGCCAAAAGGAAAAACTGTTTTTT
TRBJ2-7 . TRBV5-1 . CASSLVQGGSYEQYF TGCGCCAGCAGCTTGGTACAGGGAGGATCCTACGAGCAGTACTTC
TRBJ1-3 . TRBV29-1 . CSVEDLRNTIYF TGCAGCGTTGAAGATCTGAGAAACACCATATATTTT
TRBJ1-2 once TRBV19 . CASSIDLPGRGYTF TGTGCCAGTAGTATAGATCTCCCAGGGCGCGGCTACACCTTC
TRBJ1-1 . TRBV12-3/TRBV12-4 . CASSTFTNTEAFF TGTGCCAGCAGTACATTCACGAACACTGAAGCTTTCTTT
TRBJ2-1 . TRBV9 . CASSEIARDEQFF TGTGCCAGCAGCGAGATTGCTAGGGATGAGCAGTTCTTC
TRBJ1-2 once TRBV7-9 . CASSLDGLNYGYTF TGTGCCAGCAGCCTTGACGGGTTGAACTATGGCTACACCTTC
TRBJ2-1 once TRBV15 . CATSGYDEQFF TGTGCCACCAGCGGATATGATGAGCAGTTCTTC
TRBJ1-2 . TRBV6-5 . CASRPDSNYGYTF TGTGCCAGCAGACCCGACAGTAACTATGGCTACACCTTC
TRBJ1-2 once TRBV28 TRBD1 CASSVDRVGGYTF TGTGCCAGCAGTGTCGACAGGGTCGGTGGCTACACCTTC
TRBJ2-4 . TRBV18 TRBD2 CASSRISGLAAKNIQYF TGTGCCAGCTCACGCATCTCGGGACTAGCGGCGAAAAACATTCAGTACTTC
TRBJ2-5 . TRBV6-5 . CASSYVPVSETQYF TGTGCCAGCAGTTACGTCCCGGTTTCTGAGACCCAGTACTTC
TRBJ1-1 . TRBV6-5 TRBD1 CASTGDRAYTEAFF TGTGCCAGCACAGGGGACAGGGCCTACACTGAAGCTTTCTTT
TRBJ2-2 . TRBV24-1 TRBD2 CATSDTSGRNTGELFF TGTGCCACCAGTGACACTAGCGGGAGGAACACCGGGGAGCTGTTTTTT
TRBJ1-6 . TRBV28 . CASRATGTYNSPLHF TGTGCCAGCAGGGCAACCGGGACTTATAATTCACCCCTCCACTTT
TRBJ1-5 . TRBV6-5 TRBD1 CASSPGTGGNQPQHF TGTGCCAGCAGCCCGGGGACAGGGGGCAATCAGCCCCAGCATTTT
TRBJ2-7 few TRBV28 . CASSLGIYSTYEQYF TGTGCCAGCAGTTTAGGGATCTATTCAACCTACGAGCAGTACTTC
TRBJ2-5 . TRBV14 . CASSQVWGETQYF TGTGCCAGCAGCCAAGTTTGGGGGGAGACCCAGTACTTC